The 25 T cell receptor beta chains below come from one sample, sequenced in a study of T cell responses to AZD1222 COVID-19 vaccine. Sequencing used immunoSEQ multiplex PCR; TCRdb keeps in-frame clones, though not all of them. The table lists about 99,000 clones, roughly 88% of them singletons. This sample comprised peripheral blood, obtained on day 0 of AZD1222 vaccination. The receptors here all came from an adult in good health.

The chain employs TRBV7-8 and TRBJ1-1; D call uncertain. The CDR3 consists of 14 residues. Germline V gene data show CDR1 as SGHVS and CDR2 as FQNEAQ. V was trimmed by 1 base and J by 0 bases, leaving 6 bases between them. This chain's CDR3 is CASSLVVVNTEAFF. In nucleotides, the CDR3 is TGTGCCAGCAGCTTAGTGGTGGTGAACACTGAAGCTTTCTTT.

On this clone: The same CDR3 arises from other DNA sequences in this sample as well. This chain connects TRBV11-1 to TRBJ1-2, with 11 bases fitting TRBD1. V lost 6 bases to trimming and J lost 2 bases; unmatched junction nucleotides: 5. The CDR3 has 15 amino acids. The germline V gene has CDR1 SGHAT and CDR2 FQDESV (reference sequence). CDR3 sequence (DNA): TGTGCCAGCAGTCCGGGACAGGGGGAAAACTATGGCTACACCTTC. This codes for CASSPGQGENYGYTF.

The CDR3 nucleotides read TGTGCCAGCAGCTTAAGTGGGGCCCCCTACGAGCAGTACTTC. Its protein is CASSLSGAPYEQYF. V and J are TRBV7-8 and TRBJ2-7; D is possibly TRBD1 (5 bases). The CDR3 totals 14 residues. Germline V gene lookup returns CDR1 SGHVS and CDR2 FQNEAQ. Trimming left V 2 bases short and J 2 bases short, with 10 bases between.

This chain joins TRBV2 and TRBJ2-1, with 10 bases matching TRBD2. The CDR3 extends over 14 amino acids. The V gene's germline CDR1 is SNHLY and CDR2 FYNNEI. Trimming at V came to 11 bases and at J to 9 bases, leaving 13 bases not matched to a gene. This CDR3 reads CAVREGASGGEQFF. The CDR3 nucleotides are TGTGCCGTCAGAGAGGGTGCTAGCGGGGGTGAGCAGTTCTTC.

The gene calls are TRBV20-1 and TRBJ2-5, with D tentatively TRBD1 or TRBD2 (5 bases each). Germline CDR1 and CDR2: DFQATT and SNEGSKA (reference sequence). This CDR3 contains 13 residues. Deletions cut 3 bases from V and 7 bases from J, with 15 bases between. The CDR3 spells CSASLVGEGTQYF. CDR3 bases: TGCAGTGCTAGTCTGGTGGGGGAAGGGACCCAGTACTTC.

The genes are TRBV12-3 or TRBV12-4 and TRBJ1-2; D possibly corresponds to TRBD1 (6 bases). This CDR3 contains 13 residues. Trimming took off 4 bases at V and 7 bases at J, with 13 bases between the two ends. This CDR3 reads CASSSTGFSGYTF. CDR3 in DNA: TGTGCCAGCAGTTCAACAGGGTTCAGTGGCTACACCTTC.

This chain connects TRBV27 to TRBJ1-6; D is undetermined. This CDR3 is built from 13 residues. Germline V gene data show CDR1 as MNHEY and CDR2 as SMNVEV (reference sequence). The V end was cut by 2 bases, the J end by 7 bases, with 6 bases between. DNA for the CDR3: TGTGCCAGCAGTTTAGGGTCGAATTCACCCCTCCACTTT. Translated: CASSLGSNSPLHF.

This clone was recorded many times. The rearrangement joins TRBV15 to TRBJ2-3; 12 bases line up with TRBD1. The V gene's germline CDR1 is LNHNV and CDR2 YYDKDF (reference sequence). Trimming took 3 bases from V and 0 from J; bases not matched to a gene: 4. The CDR3 has 17 residues. As DNA, the CDR3 is TGTGCCACCAGCAGTGCGGGACAGGGGGCTAGCACAGATACGCAGTATTTT. This codes for CATSSAGQGASTDTQYF.

The chain joins TRBV6-5 to TRBJ1-6; TRBD1 matches at 8 bases. Germline-derived CDR1 and CDR2 are MNHEY and SVGAGI. This CDR3 contains 16 residues. Trimming at V came to 4 bases and at J to 5 bases, leaving 7 bases not matched to a gene. The CDR3 DNA reads TGTGCCAGCAGTTCCAGGGGGCGAAGGAATAATTCACCCCTCCACTTT. Amino acids: CASSSRGRRNNSPLHF.

The chain is built from TRBV2 and TRBJ2-1, with 8 bases lining up with TRBD2. The J segment lost 0 bases and the V segment lost 4 bases, leaving 2 bases of the junction unmatched. The CDR3 runs 15 residues. The germline V gene has CDR1 SNHLY and CDR2 FYNNEI. This CDR3 reads CASSGSGSSYNEQFF. DNA for the CDR3: TGTGCCAGCAGTGGGAGCGGGAGCTCCTACAATGAGCAGTTCTTC.

The V call is TRBV7-9, the J call TRBJ1-2; D may be TRBD1 (6 bases). The CDR3 loop spans 15 amino acids. Germline V lookup: CDR1 SEHNR, CDR2 FQNEAQ (reference sequence). Trimming removed 5 bases from V and 4 bases from J, with 17 bases in between. The CDR3 is CASSPMGALGYGYTF. For the CDR3, the DNA is TGTGCCAGCAGCCCTATGGGGGCCCTCGGCTATGGCTACACCTTC. The whole variable domain, filled in from reference TRBV7-9 and TRBJ1-2, reads DTGVSQNPRHKITKRGQNVTFRCDPISEHNRLYWYRQTLGQGPEFLTYFQNEAQLEKSRLLSDRFSAERPKGSFSTLEIQRTEQGDSAMYLCASSPMGALGYGYTFGSGTRLTVV.

J is TRBJ2-7 and V is TRBV5-4; D possibly corresponds to TRBD1 (5 bases). Germline CDR1 and CDR2: SGHNT and YYREEE (reference sequence). The CDR3 totals 14 residues. V was clipped by 5 bases and J by 0 bases, with 12 bases between them. The CDR3 DNA reads as TGTGCCAGCAGTAATGACAGAAGCTCCTACGAGCAGTACTTC. Its protein is CASSNDRSSYEQYF.

This chain connects TRBV18 to TRBJ2-7; 7 nucleotides agree with TRBD1. V lost 3 bases, J lost 2 bases, and 7 bases stayed unmatched. Germline CDR1 and CDR2: KGHSH and LQKENI. The length of the CDR3 is 15 residues. The CDR3 is CASSPGQGGTYEQYF. As DNA, the CDR3 is TGTGCCAGCTCACCCGGACAAGGGGGCACCTACGAGCAGTACTTC.

CDR3: CATSRGQDNSPLHF. The DNA for the CDR3 is TGTGCCACCAGCAGAGGACAGGATAATTCACCCCTCCACTTT. The chain is built from TRBV15 and TRBJ1-6; D is possibly TRBD1 (6 bases). The CDR3 consists of 14 residues. V lost 1 base and J lost 5, with 6 bases in between. Germline V CDR1 and CDR2: LNHNV, YYDKDF (reference sequence).

V is TRBV6-4 and J is TRBJ1-6, with a weak D call TRBD1 (5 bases). V lost 6 bases and J 7 bases, leaving 19 bases between the germline ends. The germline V gene encodes CDR1 MRHNA and CDR2 SNTAGT. The CDR3 is made up of 16 amino acids. This CDR3 reads CASREQGTASNSPLHF. The CDR3 nucleotides read TGTGCCAGCAGAGAGCAGGGAACCGCTTCAAATTCACCCCTCCACTTT.

This sequence joins TRBV5-4 and TRBJ1-4; D perhaps matches TRBD1 (6 bases). Germline CDR1 SGHNT, CDR2 YYREEE (reference sequence). The CDR3 contains 16 residues. V was shortened by 4 bases and J by 0 bases, with 13 bases between the two germline ends. The CDR3 region is CASSAMDRATNEKLFF. Written as DNA, the CDR3 is TGTGCCAGCAGCGCCATGGACAGAGCAACTAATGAAAAACTGTTTTTT.

The rearrangement joins TRBV6-2 or TRBV6-3 to TRBJ1-5; 8 bases are a match to TRBD1. With V trimmed by 5 bases and J by 5 bases, 8 bases remained unmatched. The CDR3 is 15 amino acids. Germline-derived CDR1 and CDR2 are MNHEY and SVGEGT. CDR3 in amino acids: CASSPGQVEHQPQHF. CDR3 nucleotides: TGTGCCAGCAGTCCGGGACAGGTAGAACATCAGCCCCAGCATTTT.

The CDR3 protein is CASSPGTGQQFF. The CDR3 coding sequence is TGTGCCAGCAGCCCAGGAACGGGACAGCAGTTCTTC. This chain joins TRBV5-5 and TRBJ2-1, with D perhaps assigned TRBD1 or TRBD2 (5 bases each). CDR1 is SGHKS and CDR2 is YYEKEE in the germline V gene (reference sequence). V was clipped by 4 bases and J by 11 bases, with 13 bases between them. The CDR3 loop spans 12 amino acids.

The J gene is TRBJ1-2, the V gene TRBV19; TRBD1 matches 11 bases. The CDR3 length is 16 residues. Unmatched junction bases numbered 11, after V lost 4 bases and J lost 7 bases. CDR1 is LNHDA and CDR2 is SQIVND in the germline V gene (reference sequence). CDR3 loop: CASSTLGGQGAPGYTF. The DNA of the CDR3 is TGTGCCAGTAGTACTCTAGGAGGACAGGGGGCACCTGGCTACACCTTC.

The V call is TRBV5-6, the J call TRBJ1-1; D is undetermined. Trimming left V 3 bases short and J 8 bases short, with 8 bases between. The CDR3 contains 11 residues. From germline, CDR1 is SGHDT and CDR2 YYEEEE. The CDR3 coding sequence is TGTGCCAGCAGCTGGAGAACAGAAGCTTTCTTT. Protein sequence: CASSWRTEAFF.

The chain couples TRBV18 to TRBJ1-2, with D uncertain. Germline V gene data show CDR1 as KGHSH and CDR2 as LQKENI. CDR3 size: 13 residues. V lost 3 bases, J lost 7 bases, and 12 bases lay in between. CDR3 region: CASSPDGSIGYTF. CDR3 sequence (DNA): TGTGCCAGCTCACCCGACGGTTCTATTGGCTACACCTTC.

This clone was seen more than once but under ten times. The chain combines TRBV7-8 with TRBJ1-2, with TRBD1 matching over 7 bases. V shed 3 bases, J shed 4 bases, and the junction held 8 bases outside the gene matches. CDR3 length equals 15 residues. The V gene's germline CDR1 is SGHVS and CDR2 FQNEAQ. The CDR3 is CASSFQTGLGYGYTF. In DNA form, the CDR3 reads TGTGCCAGCAGCTTCCAGACAGGGCTTGGCTATGGCTACACCTTC.

CDR3 amino acids: CSVSWMDEQFF. CDR3 DNA sequence: TGCAGCGTTAGTTGGATGGATGAGCAGTTCTTC. The chain is built from TRBV29-1 and TRBJ2-1; D not certain. This CDR3 region has 11 residues. Trimming shortened V by 5 bases and J by 8 bases, and 10 bases separated the two germline ends. Per germline, CDR1 SQVTM and CDR2 ANQGSEA.

The gene calls are TRBV27 and TRBJ1-2; D not certain. From germline, CDR1 is MNHEY and CDR2 SMNVEV (reference sequence). V was shortened by 6 bases and J by 5 bases, with 16 bases between the two germline ends. This CDR3 has 14 amino acids. CDR3 DNA: TGTGCCAGCAGCCCCGCCGGCGGCATTTATGGCTACACCTTC. Translated, it gives CASSPAGGIYGYTF.

The chain links TRBV4-1 to TRBJ1-4, with 7 bases fitting TRBD1. Germline CDR1 and CDR2: MGHRA and YSYEKL. The length of the CDR3 is 15 residues. J lost 7 bases, V lost 2 bases, and 7 bases had no gene match. CDR3 bases: TGCGCCAGCAGCCAAAGGGAAGGGGGCGGTGAAAAACTGTTTTTT. Translating gives CASSQREGGGEKLFF.